This passage covers 2 T cell receptor beta chains from one sample sequenced in a study of shared clonotypes between healthy human individuals. The method was immunoSEQ multiplex PCR; TCRdb's version includes in-frame clones alone and lacks a portion of them. The table includes approximately 2.4 million clones, almost 96% detected once. The sequenced material came from naive CD4+ T cells sorted from blood. Subset of the sample: CD45RA+ positively selected. The receptor set was obtained from a man between 18 and 29 years old in good health.

The chain recombines TRBV27 with TRBJ1-2; D is uncertain. This CDR3 has 13 residues. V lost 4 bases and J lost 4, with 10 bases in between. CDR1 and CDR2 (germline): MNHEY, SMNVEV (reference sequence). The CDR3 coding sequence is TGTGCCAGCAGTTCTCCCGTGGGCTATGGCTACACCTTC. This codes for CASSSPVGYGYTF.

CDR3 DNA: TGTGCCAGCGGACCCTGGGACAATCAGCCCCAGCATTTT. Translation gives CASGPWDNQPQHF. The chain joins TRBV2 to TRBJ1-5; D ambiguous. The CDR3 is made up of 13 amino acids. Looked up from germline, CDR1 is SNHLY and CDR2 is FYNNEI. The V gene lost 8 bases and the J gene lost 3 bases, with 11 bases spanning the gap.